The 5 T cell receptor beta chains given below trace back to one sample, sequenced in a study of early T cells in non-severe SARS-CoV-2 infection. TCRdb reprocessed the 5' RACE reads via MiXCR and lists one record per CDR3 protein. The sample consists of approximately 56,000 distinct CDR3 sequences, 9.1% of them appearing once. The specimen was whole blood. These receptors all come from an adult who was a healthcare worker with PCR-confirmed SARS-CoV-2 infection or an uninfected control (not recorded which).

This clonotype was picked up many times. J is TRBJ2-1 and V is TRBV6-4; 8 positions agree with TRBD2. The CDR3 extends over 14 amino acids. Germline V gene data show CDR1 as MRHNA and CDR2 as SNTAGT. Germline trimming cut 4 bases from V and 5 bases from J; bases unmatched to any gene: 4. The CDR3 DNA sequence: TGTGCCAGCAGTGCTGCGGGAGGAAACAATGAGCAGTTCTTC. Translating gives CASSAAGGNNEQFF.

This clonotype showed up just a few times. V usage is TRBV7-9 and J usage is TRBJ2-2; D perhaps matches TRBD2 (5 bases). Germline V gene data show CDR1 as SEHNR and CDR2 as FQNEAQ (reference sequence). V was clipped by 5 bases and J by 6 bases, with 19 bases between them. The CDR3 is 16 residues long. The CDR3, as DNA: TGTGCCAGCAGCCCATATTCGGGAACTTTGGCCGGGGAGCTGTTTTTT. Its translation: CASSPYSGTLAGELFF.

This clonotype was counted at least ten times. The V gene is TRBV4-1, the J gene TRBJ2-1, with 12 bases lining up with TRBD2. J was trimmed by 7 bases and V by 6 bases; bases with no gene match: 7. Germline values: CDR1 MGHRA, CDR2 YSYEKL. This CDR3 contains 15 residues. CDR3 sequence: CASRILGLAGNEQFF. CDR3 nucleotide sequence: TGCGCCAGCAGGATACTAGGACTAGCGGGAAATGAGCAGTTCTTC.

This clonotype has a handful of counts. The V call is TRBV27, the J call TRBJ2-7, with D perhaps TRBD1 or TRBD2 (5 bases each). CDR1 MNHEY and CDR2 SMNVEV come from the germline V gene (reference sequence). This CDR3 region has 14 residues. Deletions cut 6 bases from V and 6 bases from J, with 18 bases between. The CDR3 protein is CASSSPGRRAEQYF. The CDR3 region has the DNA TGTGCCAGCAGCTCTCCGGGACGGCGCGCCGAGCAGTACTTC.

The rearrangement uses TRBV7-8 and TRBJ2-3; the D is unclear. The length of the CDR3 is 12 residues. Germline V lookup: CDR1 SGHVS, CDR2 FQNEAQ. Trimming cost V 4 bases and J 7 bases, with 9 bases left between them. The CDR3 sequence: CASSSPRNTQYF. CDR3 coding DNA: TGTGCCAGCAGCTCCCCGAGAAATACGCAGTATTTT.